Shown below are 15 T cell receptor beta chains from a single sample sequenced in a study of shared clonotypes between healthy human individuals. This table comes from immunoSEQ multiplex PCR, and its TCRdb copy is limited to in-frame clones, with some not included. Altogether hundreds of thousands of clones are present, 90% to 98% being singletons, with the ten largest covering about 0.32%. The sample was memory CD8+ T cells sorted from blood. The subset: CD45RO+ cells pooled with CCR7-negative TemRA cells. These receptor sequences come from a man aged 25 to 40 in good health.

The chain uses TRBV30 and TRBJ2-7; D is possibly TRBD1 or TRBD2 (5 bases each). The CDR3 totals 16 residues. Germline-derived CDR1 and CDR2 are GTSNPN and SVGIG (reference sequence). Trimming took off 3 bases at V and 0 bases at J, with 18 bases between the two ends. This CDR3 reads CAWSRPRGLSSYEQYF. The CDR3 coding sequence is TGTGCCTGGAGCCGACCCCGGGGCCTAAGCTCCTACGAGCAGTACTTC.

Notes on this clone: Within the sample, other DNA sequences also encode this same CDR3. V usage is TRBV28 and J usage is TRBJ2-7; D not resolved. Germline V gives CDR1 MDHEN, CDR2 SYDVKM. Trimming cost V 4 bases and J 0 bases, with 4 bases left between them. The CDR3 spans 12 residues. The CDR3 DNA is TGTGCCAGCAGTTCAAGCTCCTACGAGCAGTACTTC. Its protein product is CASSSSSYEQYF.

The genes are TRBV12-2 and TRBJ1-5. TRBV12-2 is classified as a pseudogene. The CDR3 is 16 amino acids. The CDR3 region has the DNA TGTGCAAGTCGCCCTAGTAGGGCCAGCCTCTCAAAGGCCCAGCATTTT. Protein sequence: CASRPSRASLSKAQHF.

DNA for the CDR3: TGTGCCAGCACAGGCGGGAGCTCCCTAGATACGCAGTATTTT. Its translation is CASTGGSSLDTQYF. The rearrangement uses TRBV2 and TRBJ2-3, with 7 nucleotides matching TRBD2. This CDR3 spans 14 amino acids. The germline V gene has CDR1 SNHLY and CDR2 FYNNEI. Trimming cost V 7 bases and J 5 bases; bases outside gene matches: 9.

The chain joins TRBV7-6 to TRBJ2-5; D might be TRBD2 (6 bases). CDR1 and CDR2 from the germline V gene are SGHVS and FNYEAQ. The V end lost 5 bases, the J end lost 5 bases, and 18 bases lay between the germline ends. There are 15 residues in the CDR3. Here the CDR3 reads CASSLGRRGWETQYF. The CDR3 nucleotides read TGTGCCAGCAGCCTAGGGAGACGGGGGTGGGAGACCCAGTACTTC. The complete variable domain, with remaining parts taken from reference TRBV7-6 and TRBJ2-5, reads GAGVSQSPRYKVTKRGQDVALRCDPISGHVSLYWYRQALGQGPEFLTYFNYEAQQDKSGLPNDRFSAERPEGSISTLTIQRTEQRDSAMYRCASSLGRRGWETQYFGPGTRLLVL.

The chain employs TRBV6-1 and TRBJ1-1; no reliable D call. The V and J ends lost 3 bases and 0 bases respectively, with 11 bases between them. Germline CDR1 is MNHNS and CDR2 is SASEGT. The CDR3 consists of 15 residues. The chain's CDR3 is CASSDQVVLNTEAFF. The DNA of the CDR3 is TGTGCCAGCAGTGATCAGGTCGTTCTGAACACTGAAGCTTTCTTT.

The rearrangement joins TRBV4-1 to TRBJ2-2; possible D gene TRBD2, 5 bases. Germline loops: CDR1 MGHRA, CDR2 YSYEKL. CDR3 length equals 16 residues. V lost 4 bases to trimming and J lost 4 bases, with 16 bases between them. CDR3 sequence (DNA): TGCGCCAGCAGCCCCAATCGAGCTCGGGGCACCGGGGAGCTGTTTTTT. Translated: CASSPNRARGTGELFF.

This rearrangement joins TRBV4-1 to TRBJ2-1, with 14 bases aligning to TRBD2. Germline CDR1 reads MGHRA; CDR2 reads YSYEKL. CDR3 length: 16 residues. J lost 6 bases, V lost 1 base, and 2 bases had no gene match. The CDR3 nucleotides read TGCGCCAGCAGCCAAGTGGGACTAGCGGGAGCCAATGAGCAGTTCTTC. Protein sequence: CASSQVGLAGANEQFF.

V and J are TRBV10-3 and TRBJ1-1; 7 nucleotides match TRBD1. Germline CDR1 and CDR2: ENHRY and SYGVKD. The ends lost 4 bases at V and 2 bases at J; junction bases unmatched: 10. The CDR3 spans 16 residues. This chain's CDR3 is CAISAGRDRVNTEAFF. CDR3 in DNA: TGTGCCATCAGTGCCGGACGTGACAGGGTCAACACTGAAGCTTTCTTT.

J is TRBJ2-7 and V is TRBV2; 8 nucleotides match TRBD2. The V segment lost 4 bases and the J segment 3 bases; nucleotides outside the gene matches: 5. This CDR3 comprises 14 residues. Germline-derived CDR1 and CDR2 are SNHLY and FYNNEI. The CDR3 sequence: CASSGPSGFYEQYF. CDR3 nucleotide sequence: TGTGCCAGCAGTGGTCCTAGCGGGTTCTACGAGCAGTACTTC.

The chain employs TRBV5-8 and TRBJ1-5; D gene unclear. Trimming took off 5 bases at V and 2 bases at J, with 11 bases between the two ends. The CDR3 spans 14 residues. Looked up from germline, CDR1 is SGHTS and CDR2 is YDEGEE. The CDR3 DNA reads as TGTGCCAGCAGTAAAGAGCGCGGCAATCAGCCCCAGCATTTT. Residues: CASSKERGNQPQHF. Together with reference TRBV5-8 and TRBJ1-5, the CDR3 gives the full variable domain: EAGVTQSPTHLIKTRGQQATLRCSPISGHTSVYWYQQALGLGLQFLLWYDEGEERNRGNFPPRFSGRQFPNYSSELNVNALELEDSALYLCASSKERGNQPQHFGDGTRLSIL.

The V gene is TRBV10-3, the J gene TRBJ1-1; D unresolved. The CDR3 covers 12 residues. Germline V gene data show CDR1 as ENHRY and CDR2 as SYGVKD. The ends were cut back, 2 bases at V and 2 bases at J, with 3 bases in the middle. The CDR3 coding sequence is TGTGCCATCAGTGAGGACAACACTGAAGCTTTCTTT. Protein sequence: CAISEDNTEAFF.

This sequence joins TRBV5-5 and TRBJ2-5; D remains unclear. The CDR3 covers 12 residues. V was trimmed by 4 bases and J by 13 bases, leaving 17 bases between them. Germline loops: CDR1 SGHKS, CDR2 YYEKEE (reference sequence). This chain's CDR3 is CASSAPEAPPYF. The CDR3 DNA is TGTGCCAGCAGCGCCCCAGAGGCCCCCCCGTACTTC.

The chain links TRBV19 to TRBJ1-1; 7 positions match TRBD1. Germline assignment: CDR1 LNHDA and CDR2 SQIVND (reference sequence). CDR3 size: 14 residues. Losses at the gene ends were 7 bases for V and 0 bases for J; bases not matched to a gene: 5. The CDR3 DNA reads as TGTGCCAGTAAGTTACAGGGGATGAACACTGAAGCTTTCTTT. Translation: CASKLQGMNTEAFF. Using reference TRBV19 and TRBJ1-1 for the parts outside the CDR3, the full variable domain is DGGITQSPKYLFRKEGQNVTLSCEQNLNHDAMYWYRQDPGQGLRLIYYSQIVNDFQKGDIAEGYSVSREKKESFPLTVTSAQKNPTAFYLCASKLQGMNTEAFFGQGTRLTVV.

In DNA, the CDR3 is TGTGCCAGCAGTGAGGTAGCCAAAAACATTCAGTACTTC. Its translation is CASSEVAKNIQYF. The chain employs TRBV2 and TRBJ2-4; D gene unclear. V lost 3 bases and J lost 0, with 3 bases in between. Per the germline V gene, CDR1 is SNHLY and CDR2 is FYNNEI. The CDR3 contains 13 residues. Full variable domain (outside the CDR3, taken from reference TRBV2 and TRBJ2-4): EPEVTQTPSHQVTQMGQEVILRCVPISNHLYFYWYRQILGQKVEFLVSFYNNEISEKSEIFDDQFSVERPDGSNFTLKIRSTKLEDSAMYFCASSEVAKNIQYFGAGTRLSVL.